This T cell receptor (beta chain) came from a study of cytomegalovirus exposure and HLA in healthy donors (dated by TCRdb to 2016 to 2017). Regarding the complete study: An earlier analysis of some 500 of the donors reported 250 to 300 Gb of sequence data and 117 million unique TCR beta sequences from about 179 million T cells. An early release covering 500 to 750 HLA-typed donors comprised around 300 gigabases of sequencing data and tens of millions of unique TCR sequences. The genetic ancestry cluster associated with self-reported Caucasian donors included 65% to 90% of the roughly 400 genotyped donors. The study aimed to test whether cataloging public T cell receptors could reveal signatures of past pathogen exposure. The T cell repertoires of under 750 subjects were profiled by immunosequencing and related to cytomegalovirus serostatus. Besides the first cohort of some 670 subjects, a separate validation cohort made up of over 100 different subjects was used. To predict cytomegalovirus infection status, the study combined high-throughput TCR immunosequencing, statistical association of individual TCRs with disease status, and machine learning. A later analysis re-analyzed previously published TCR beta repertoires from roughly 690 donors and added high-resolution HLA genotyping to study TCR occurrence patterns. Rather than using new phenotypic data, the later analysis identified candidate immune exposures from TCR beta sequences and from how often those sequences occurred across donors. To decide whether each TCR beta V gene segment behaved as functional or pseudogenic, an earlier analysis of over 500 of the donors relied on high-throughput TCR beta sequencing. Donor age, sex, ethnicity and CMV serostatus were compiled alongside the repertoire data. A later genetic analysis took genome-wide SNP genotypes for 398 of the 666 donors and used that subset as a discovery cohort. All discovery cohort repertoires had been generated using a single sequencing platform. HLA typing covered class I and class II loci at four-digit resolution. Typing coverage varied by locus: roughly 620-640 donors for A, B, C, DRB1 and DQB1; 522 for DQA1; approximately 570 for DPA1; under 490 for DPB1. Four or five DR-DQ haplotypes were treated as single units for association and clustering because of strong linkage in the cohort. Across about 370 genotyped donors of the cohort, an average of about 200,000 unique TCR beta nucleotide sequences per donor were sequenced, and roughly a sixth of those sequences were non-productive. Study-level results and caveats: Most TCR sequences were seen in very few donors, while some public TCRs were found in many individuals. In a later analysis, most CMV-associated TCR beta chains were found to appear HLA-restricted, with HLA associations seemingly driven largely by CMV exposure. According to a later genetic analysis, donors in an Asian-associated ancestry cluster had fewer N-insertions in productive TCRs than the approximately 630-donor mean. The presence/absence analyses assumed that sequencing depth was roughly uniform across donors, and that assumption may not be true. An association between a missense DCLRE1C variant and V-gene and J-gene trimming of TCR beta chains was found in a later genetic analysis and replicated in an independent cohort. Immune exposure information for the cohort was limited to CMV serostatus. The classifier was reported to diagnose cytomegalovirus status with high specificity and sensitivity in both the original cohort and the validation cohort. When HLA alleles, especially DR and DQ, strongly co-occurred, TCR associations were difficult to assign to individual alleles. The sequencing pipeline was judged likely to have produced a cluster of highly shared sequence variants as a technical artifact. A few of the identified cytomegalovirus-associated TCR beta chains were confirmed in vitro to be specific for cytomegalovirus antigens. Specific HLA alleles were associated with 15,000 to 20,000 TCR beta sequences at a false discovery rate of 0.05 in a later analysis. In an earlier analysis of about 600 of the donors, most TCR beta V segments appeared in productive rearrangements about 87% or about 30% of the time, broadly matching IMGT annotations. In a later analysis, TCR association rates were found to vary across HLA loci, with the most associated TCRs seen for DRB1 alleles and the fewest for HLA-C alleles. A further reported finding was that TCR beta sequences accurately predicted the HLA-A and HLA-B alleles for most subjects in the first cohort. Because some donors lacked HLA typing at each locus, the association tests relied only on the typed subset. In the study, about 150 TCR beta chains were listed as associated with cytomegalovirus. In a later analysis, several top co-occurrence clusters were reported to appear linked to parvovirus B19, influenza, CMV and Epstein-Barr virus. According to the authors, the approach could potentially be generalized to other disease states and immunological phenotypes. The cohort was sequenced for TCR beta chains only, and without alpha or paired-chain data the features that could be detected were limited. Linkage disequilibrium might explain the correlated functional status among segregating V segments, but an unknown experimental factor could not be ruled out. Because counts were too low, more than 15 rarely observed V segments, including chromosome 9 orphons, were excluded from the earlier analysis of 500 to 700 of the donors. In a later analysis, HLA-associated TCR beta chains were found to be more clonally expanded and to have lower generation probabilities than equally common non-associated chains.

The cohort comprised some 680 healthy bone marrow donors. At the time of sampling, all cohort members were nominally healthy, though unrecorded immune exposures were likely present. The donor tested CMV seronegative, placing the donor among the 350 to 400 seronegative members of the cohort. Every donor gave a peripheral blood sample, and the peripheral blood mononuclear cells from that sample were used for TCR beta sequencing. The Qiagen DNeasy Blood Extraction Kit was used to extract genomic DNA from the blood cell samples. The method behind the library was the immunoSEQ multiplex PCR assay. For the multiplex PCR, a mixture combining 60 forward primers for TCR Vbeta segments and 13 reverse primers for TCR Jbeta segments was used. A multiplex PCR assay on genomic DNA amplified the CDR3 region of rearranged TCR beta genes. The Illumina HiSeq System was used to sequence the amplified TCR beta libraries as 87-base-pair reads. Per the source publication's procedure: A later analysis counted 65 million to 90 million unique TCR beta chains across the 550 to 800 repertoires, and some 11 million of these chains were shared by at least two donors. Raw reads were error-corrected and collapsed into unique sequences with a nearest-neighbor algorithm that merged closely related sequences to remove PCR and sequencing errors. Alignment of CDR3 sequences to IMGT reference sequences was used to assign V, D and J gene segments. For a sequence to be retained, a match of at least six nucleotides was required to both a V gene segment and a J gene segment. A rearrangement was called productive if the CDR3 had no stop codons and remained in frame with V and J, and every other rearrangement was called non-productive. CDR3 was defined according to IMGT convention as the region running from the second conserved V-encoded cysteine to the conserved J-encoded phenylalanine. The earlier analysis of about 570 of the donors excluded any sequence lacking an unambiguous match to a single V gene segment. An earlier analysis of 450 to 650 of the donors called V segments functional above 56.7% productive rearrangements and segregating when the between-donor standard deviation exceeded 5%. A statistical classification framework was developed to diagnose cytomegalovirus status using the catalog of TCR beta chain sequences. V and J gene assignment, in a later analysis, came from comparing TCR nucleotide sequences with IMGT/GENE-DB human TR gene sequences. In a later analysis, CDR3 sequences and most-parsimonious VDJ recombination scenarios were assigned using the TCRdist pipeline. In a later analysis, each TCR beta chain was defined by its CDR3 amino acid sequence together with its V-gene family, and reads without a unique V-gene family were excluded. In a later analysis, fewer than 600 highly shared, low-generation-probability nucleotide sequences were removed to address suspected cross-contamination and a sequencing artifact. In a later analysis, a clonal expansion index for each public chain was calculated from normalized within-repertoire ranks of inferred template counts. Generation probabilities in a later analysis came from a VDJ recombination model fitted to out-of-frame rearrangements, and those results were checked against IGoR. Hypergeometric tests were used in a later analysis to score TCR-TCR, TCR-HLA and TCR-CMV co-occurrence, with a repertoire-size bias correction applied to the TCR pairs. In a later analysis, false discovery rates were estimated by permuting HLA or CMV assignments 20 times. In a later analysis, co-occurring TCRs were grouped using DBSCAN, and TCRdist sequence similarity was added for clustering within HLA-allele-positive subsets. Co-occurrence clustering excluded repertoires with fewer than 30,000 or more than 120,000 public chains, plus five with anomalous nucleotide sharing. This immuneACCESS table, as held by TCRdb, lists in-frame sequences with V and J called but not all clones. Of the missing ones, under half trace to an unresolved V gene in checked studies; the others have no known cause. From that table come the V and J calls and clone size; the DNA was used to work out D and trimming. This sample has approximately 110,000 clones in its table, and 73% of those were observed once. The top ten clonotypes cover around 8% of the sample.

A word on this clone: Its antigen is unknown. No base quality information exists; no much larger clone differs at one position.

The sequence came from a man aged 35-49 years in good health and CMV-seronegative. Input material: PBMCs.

For the CDR3, the sequence is CASSVGINPRQGGTYEQYF. Read as DNA, the sequence is TGTGCCAGCAGCGTAGGTATTAATCCTCGGCAGGGTGGAACCTACGAGCAGTACTTC. The chain employs TRBV9 and TRBJ2-7; TRBD1 is a weak D gene call, 5 bases matching. As encoded in the germline V gene, CDR1 is SGDLS while CDR2 is YYNGEE. V is reduced by 0 bases and J by 2 bases, leaving a spacing of 24 bases between them. Counted from cysteine to phenylalanine, this CDR3 has 19 amino acids. Of all the DNA, just the CDR3 is kept, 57 bases in frame from base 1.